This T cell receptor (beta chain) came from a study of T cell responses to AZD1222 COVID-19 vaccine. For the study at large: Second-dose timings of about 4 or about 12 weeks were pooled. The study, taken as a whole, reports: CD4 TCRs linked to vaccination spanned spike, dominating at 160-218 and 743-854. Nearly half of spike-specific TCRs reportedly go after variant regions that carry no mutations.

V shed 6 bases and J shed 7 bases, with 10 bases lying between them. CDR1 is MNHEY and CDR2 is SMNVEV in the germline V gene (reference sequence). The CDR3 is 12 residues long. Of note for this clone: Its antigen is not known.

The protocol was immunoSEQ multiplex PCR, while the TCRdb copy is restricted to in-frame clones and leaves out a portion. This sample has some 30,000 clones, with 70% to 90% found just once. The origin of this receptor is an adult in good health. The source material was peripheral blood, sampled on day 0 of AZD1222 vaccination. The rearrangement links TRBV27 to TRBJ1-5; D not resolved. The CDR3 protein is CASRGYGQPQHF. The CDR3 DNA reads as TGTGCCAGCAGGGGGTACGGGCAGCCCCAGCATTTT.